This T cell receptor beta chain was identified during a study of T-cell memory formation after mild COVID-19. Study background: There were largely donor-specific TCR clusters. General study findings and limits: Within pre-infection memory, some responding clones were found, suggesting cross-reactive memory joined.

The CDR3 loop spans 13 amino acids. Trimming cost V 3 bases and J 0 bases, with 5 bases left between them. Details on this clonotype: Its antigen is not known.

TCRdb re-called the 5' RACE reads through MiXCR, storing one row per CDR3 protein. The sample lists around 140,000 distinct CDR3 sequences; around 21% were seen once. The receptor was derived from an adult woman who had mild COVID-19 (a few samples of this study predate the infection). Cell type and time point are not known. Sequenced input: PBMCs or a T cell subset sorted from them (not recorded which). V usage is TRBV12-3 or TRBV12-4 and J usage is TRBJ2-5; D unresolved. CDR3 residues: CASSFGYQETQYF. DNA of the CDR3: TGTGCCAGCAGTTTCGGATACCAAGAGACCCAGTACTTC.